A selection of T cell receptor beta chains follows, all from one sample in a study of blood T cell repertoires in COVID-19. The table came from immunoSEQ multiplex PCR; TCRdb's copy has only in-frame clones and leaves some out. This table has 150,000 to 200,000 clones, about 90% appearing once. The source material was peripheral blood. The receptors come from a man aged 30 to 39 with COVID-19, enrolled during active disease. CDR3s include the opening cysteine and the closing phenylalanine or tryptophan. The D gene is left open where the match is weak. The size entry is marked missing in some rows and otherwise reads once, few, many or a size class.

j_call d_call clone_size v_call cdr3_nt cdr3_aa
TRBJ2-7 TRBD1 . TRBV5-4 TGTGCCAGCAGCTTGGGTGGGACAGGGTCCTACGAGCAGTACTTC CASSLGGTGSYEQYF
TRBJ2-7 . . TRBV28 TGTGCCAGCAGGACCTCAGGGGCTCGGCCCTACGAGCAGTACTTC CASRTSGARPYEQYF
TRBJ1-1 . . TRBV6-2/TRBV6-3 TGTGCCAGCAGTTTGGAGCAGCAGCCTAACACTGAAGCTTTCTTT CASSLEQQPNTEAFF
TRBJ1-4 . . TRBV5-4 TGTGCCAGCAGCTTGGCCCTGGGGGGGCCGAATGAAAAACTGTTTTTT CASSLALGGPNEKLFF
TRBJ2-1 . . TRBV29-1 TGCAGCGTTGCCAGTAGTAGCGACTCCTACAATGAGCAGTTCTTC CSVASSSDSYNEQFF
TRBJ2-2 TRBD1 . TRBV28 TGTGCCAGCAATCCCGGGACAGCGAACACCGGGGAGCTGTTTTTT CASNPGTANTGELFF
TRBJ1-6 . . TRBV7-9 TGTGCCAGCCGACAGGATAATTCACCCCTCCACTTT CASRQDNSPLHF
TRBJ2-3 TRBD2 . TRBV7-2 TGTGCCAGCAGCCGGACTAGCGGGGGGTATACGCAGTATTTT CASSRTSGGYTQYF
TRBJ1-1 . . TRBV7-2 TGTGCCAGCAGCTTAGACCTCCCGACAGGAATGAACACTGAAGCTTTCTTT CASSLDLPTGMNTEAFF
TRBJ1-1 . . TRBV19 TGTGCCAGTAGTAGGGACATACTGAACACTGAAGCTTTCTTT CASSRDILNTEAFF
TRBJ1-1 TRBD1 . TRBV5-1 TGCGCCAGCAGCTTGACTCTTTCCACAGGGGTAGCATCGTACACTGAAGCTTTCTTT CASSLTLSTGVASYTEAFF
TRBJ2-7 TRBD1 once TRBV27 TGTGCCAGCAGTTTATTAGGACAGGGGGCTAAAGAGCAGTACTTC CASSLLGQGAKEQYF
TRBJ2-7 . . TRBV27 TGTGCCAGCAGAGAGGAACAGGGGACTCCCTACGAGCAGTACTTC CASREEQGTPYEQYF
TRBJ2-2 TRBD2 . TRBV25-1 TGTGCCAGCAGTGAAATGCGGGAGGCCAACACCGGGGAGCTGTTTTTT CASSEMREANTGELFF
TRBJ2-5 . . TRBV5-5 TGTGCCAGCAGCTATCCTCACGGGTCAAACCAAGAGACCCAGTACTTC CASSYPHGSNQETQYF
TRBJ2-1 TRBD2 . TRBV19 TGTGCCAGTACCTCACTAGCGGGAGGTTACAATGAGCAGTTCTTC CASTSLAGGYNEQFF
TRBJ2-1 . . TRBV24-1 TGTGCCACCAGTGATTTGGGCGGCTTTTACAATGAGCAGTTCTTC CATSDLGGFYNEQFF
TRBJ1-1 TRBD1 . TRBV7-3 TGTGCCAGCAGCCTACAGGGGGGGAACACTGAAGCTTTCTTT CASSLQGGNTEAFF
TRBJ1-3 TRBD1 . TRBV2 TGTGCCAGCAAGTCGAGGGGGCTCGGAAACACCATATATTTT CASKSRGLGNTIYF
TRBJ1-1 TRBD1 . TRBV5-1 TGCGCCAGCAGCCCCCGGACAGGGCCGAACACTGAAGCTTTCTTT CASSPRTGPNTEAFF
TRBJ2-7 TRBD1 . TRBV10-3 TGTGCCATCAGTGTTTTGACAGGGACCTACGAGCAGTACTTC CAISVLTGTYEQYF
TRBJ1-1 . . TRBV7-9 TGTGCCAGCAGCTTTGACGGGAGGACTGAAGCTTTCTTT CASSFDGRTEAFF
TRBJ2-2 TRBD1 . TRBV28 TGTGCCAGCAGTTTGCAGGGGGCTTACGGGGAGCTGTTTTTT CASSLQGAYGELFF
TRBJ2-5 . . TRBV6-5 TGTGCCAGCAGTTATAGTGGTCAAGAGACCCAGTACTTC CASSYSGQETQYF
TRBJ1-4 . few TRBV7-2 TGTGCCAGCAGCTTAACTCGGGCTAATGAAAAACTGTTTTTT CASSLTRANEKLFF
TRBJ2-1 . . TRBV18 TGTGCCAGCTCACCACCGGGGAGTGATGAGCAGTTCTTC CASSPPGSDEQFF
TRBJ2-1 TRBD1 . TRBV20-1 TGCAGTGCCTACAGGGGGTATGAGCAGTTCTTC CSAYRGYEQFF
TRBJ1-6 . once TRBV28 TGTGCCAGCACCCAAGGGGGGGGCAAATCACCCCTCCACTTT CASTQGGGKSPLHF
TRBJ1-5 TRBD1 few TRBV19 TGTGCCAGCTTGGGACAGGTCTGGAATCAGCCCCAGCATTTT CASLGQVWNQPQHF
TRBJ2-1 . . TRBV4-3 TGCGCCAGCAGCCAGCAGGAGGGGACTTGGAATGAGCAGTTCTTC CASSQQEGTWNEQFF
TRBJ1-4 TRBD1 . TRBV23-1 TGCGCCAGCAGTCAATCGAGTTTTGGACAGGCTCTTCTTGCAACTAATGAAAAACTGTTTTTT CASSQSSFGQALLATNEKLFF
TRBJ2-5 . . TRBV15 TGTGCCACCAGCAGAGATAGGCACAGCGGAGAGACCCAGTACTTC CATSRDRHSGETQYF
TRBJ1-5 . . TRBV27 TGTGCCAGCAGTTTAAGGAGGGGGGGTCAGCCCCAGCATTTT CASSLRRGGQPQHF
TRBJ2-1 . . TRBV5-4 TGTGCCAGCAGCTTGGATTTGGGGCCCGTCGGCTACAATGAGCAGTTCTTC CASSLDLGPVGYNEQFF
TRBJ1-5 . . TRBV19 TGTGCCAGTAGTATAGATGGTCGGGGTTTCTATCAGCCCCAGCATTTT CASSIDGRGFYQPQHF
TRBJ2-7 . . TRBV6-5 TGTGCCAGCAGTCTAGGACTCCTCTACGAGCAGTACTTC CASSLGLLYEQYF
TRBJ1-1 . . TRBV11-3 TGTGCCAGCAGCTTAGCGGGCACTGAAGCTTTCTTT CASSLAGTEAFF
TRBJ2-5 . . TRBV11-2 TGTGCCAGCAGCTTAGATCATGCTATGCAGTACTTC CASSLDHAMQYF
TRBJ2-2 . . TRBV14 TGTGCCAGCAGGCCTCTCGGTCAGGGTGACACCGGGGAGCTGTTTTTT CASRPLGQGDTGELFF
TRBJ2-3 TRBD1 . TRBV24-1 TGTGCCACCAGTGAGCCGGACAGGGGTTATACAGATACGCAGTATTTT CATSEPDRGYTDTQYF
TRBJ2-7 . . TRBV6-2/TRBV6-3 TGTGCCAGCAGTTACTCCCTCGGCGGGGGCACCTACGAGCAGTACTTC CASSYSLGGGTYEQYF